The 21 T cell receptor beta chains in this list originate from one sample, sequenced in a study of cytomegalovirus exposure and HLA in healthy donors. Clones were read by immunoSEQ multiplex PCR, and TCRdb kept only the in-frame ones, dropping some. Of about 140,000 clones in the sample, around four fifths were seen once. Sequenced sample: PBMCs. The receptor set was obtained from a woman in her thirties in good health and CMV-seronegative.

Only one count was recorded for this clone. This sequence joins TRBV10-3 and TRBJ2-3; no firm D call. The CDR3 is 15 residues long. The ends were cut back, 2 bases at V and 0 bases at J, with 9 bases in the middle. Germline V CDR1 and CDR2: ENHRY, SYGVKD. This CDR3 reads CAISEGGRSTDTQYF. The CDR3 DNA reads TGTGCCATCAGTGAGGGTGGCAGGAGCACAGATACGCAGTATTTT.

The chain recombines TRBV7-2 with TRBJ2-5, with D possibly TRBD2 on 5 matching bases. Germline-derived CDR1 and CDR2 are SGHTA and FQGNSA. The ends were cut back, 5 bases at V and 5 bases at J, with 18 bases in the middle. This CDR3 region has 15 residues. The CDR3 nucleotides are TGTGCCAGCAGCACTAAACATCGGGGTTTGGAGACCCAGTACTTC. This sequence encodes CASSTKHRGLETQYF.

V usage is TRBV2 and J usage is TRBJ2-2, with TRBD2 matching over 12 bases. Germline V gene lookup returns CDR1 SNHLY and CDR2 FYNNEI. V was pared by 6 bases and J by 6 bases, with 8 bases of the junction left unmatched. This CDR3 is built from 16 residues. The CDR3 is CASSSATSGGPGELFF. In nucleotides, the CDR3 is TGTGCCAGCAGCTCCGCGACTAGCGGGGGACCCGGGGAGCTGTTTTTT. Full variable domain (remainder filled in from reference TRBV2 and TRBJ2-2): EPEVTQTPSHQVTQMGQEVILRCVPISNHLYFYWYRQILGQKVEFLVSFYNNEISEKSEIFDDQFSVERPDGSNFTLKIRSTKLEDSAMYFCASSSATSGGPGELFFGEGSRLTVL.

The CDR3 reads CASSLGLAAAEAFF. In nucleotides, the CDR3 is TGCGCCAGCAGCTTGGGGCTGGCGGCTGCTGAAGCTTTCTTT. This chain uses TRBV5-1 with TRBJ1-1; D is ambiguous. V was trimmed by 0 bases and J by 6 bases, leaving 12 bases between them. Germline V gene sequence: CDR1 SGHRS, CDR2 YFSETQ. The CDR3 consists of 14 residues.

The chain couples TRBV18 to TRBJ2-7, with 7 bases fitting TRBD1. The CDR3 contains 16 residues. Germline assignment: CDR1 KGHSH and CDR2 LQKENI. V shed 1 base, J shed 0 bases, and the junction held 6 bases outside the gene matches. This CDR3 is CASSPRDRISSYEQYF. Written as DNA, the CDR3 is TGTGCCAGCTCACCACGGGACAGAATAAGCTCCTACGAGCAGTACTTC.

The J gene is TRBJ2-7, the V gene TRBV6-5; D is possibly TRBD1 (5 bases). The ends were cut back, 2 bases at V and 1 base at J, with 9 bases in the middle. This CDR3 has 14 residues. The V gene's germline CDR1 is MNHEY and CDR2 SVGAGI. CDR3: CASSYPDRSYEQYF. Written as DNA, the CDR3 is TGTGCCAGCAGTTACCCTGACAGATCCTACGAGCAGTACTTC.

The genes are TRBV7-3 and TRBJ2-1, with D possibly matching TRBD2 (7 bases). Germline CDR1 SGHTA, CDR2 FQGTGA. Trimming removed 2 bases from V and 4 bases from J, with 12 bases in between. The CDR3 sequence is 15 residues long. CDR3 region: CASSLYAGAYNEQFF. CDR3 sequence (DNA): TGTGCCAGCAGCTTATACGCGGGGGCTTACAATGAGCAGTTCTTC.

The rearrangement links TRBV18 to TRBJ2-5, with TRBD2 identical over 7 bases. The ends lost 3 bases at V and 4 bases at J; junction bases unmatched: 5. CDR1 and CDR2 from the germline V gene are KGHSH and LQKENI. The CDR3 runs to 14 residues. The CDR3 loop is CASSPNRLAETQYF. The DNA of the CDR3 is TGTGCCAGCTCACCCAACAGACTAGCAGAGACCCAGTACTTC.

The chain has TRBV28 and TRBJ1-2; D not certain. The CDR3 has 15 amino acids. V was clipped by 4 bases and J by 2 bases, with 14 bases between them. CDR1 and CDR2 (germline): MDHEN, SYDVKM. In nucleotides, the CDR3 is TGTGCCAGCAGTTCAGTCGATGGCAGAAACTATGGCTACACCTTC. Its translation: CASSSVDGRNYGYTF.

This sequence joins TRBV2 and TRBJ1-1; maybe TRBD1 (5 bases). V lost 4 bases and J 5 bases, leaving 11 bases between the germline ends. From germline, CDR1 is SNHLY and CDR2 FYNNEI. The CDR3 sequence is 13 residues long. The DNA for the CDR3 is TGTGCCAGCAGTGCCCAGGGAAGGACTGAAGCTTTCTTT. Translation gives CASSAQGRTEAFF.

This chain links TRBV11-1 with TRBJ2-5; D might be TRBD1 (6 bases). The germline CDR1 and CDR2 sequences are SGHAT and FQDESV (reference sequence). The CDR3 sequence is 12 residues long. V dropped 8 bases and J dropped 1 base, with 8 bases sitting between them. This CDR3 is CASGQSQETQYF. The CDR3 nucleotides read TGTGCCAGCGGACAGTCCCAAGAGACCCAGTACTTC.

V gene TRBV5-6 combines with J gene TRBJ2-5; the match to TRBD1 covers 7 bases. V shed 0 bases and J 4 bases; nucleotides not matched to a gene: 3. The CDR3 has 14 residues. The V gene's germline CDR1 is SGHDT and CDR2 YYEEEE. CDR3 in amino acids: CASSLATGTETQYF. The DNA for the CDR3 is TGTGCCAGCAGCTTGGCGACAGGGACAGAGACCCAGTACTTC.

The V and J genes are TRBV28 and TRBJ2-7, with 9 bases identical to TRBD2. The J segment lost 4 bases and the V segment lost 6 bases, leaving 10 bases of the junction unmatched. The CDR3 runs 15 residues. CDR1 and CDR2 (germline): MDHEN, SYDVKM. CDR3 sequence (DNA): TGTGCCAGCAGATCTCATGGCGGGGGGGCATACGAGCAGTACTTC. Translation: CASRSHGGGAYEQYF.

V gene TRBV4-2 combines with J gene TRBJ1-2; maybe TRBD1 (6 bases). The V gene lost 0 bases and the J gene lost 8 bases, with 19 bases spanning the gap. This CDR3 spans 16 amino acids. Germline assignment: CDR1 LGHNA and CDR2 YNFKEQ. The CDR3 spells CASSQDLRTERGGYTF. The CDR3 DNA follows: TGTGCCAGCAGCCAAGATCTCAGGACAGAGCGTGGGGGCTACACCTTC.

The CDR3 coding sequence is TGTGCCAGCAGGCCCAGGGGACTAGCGGGACCCTACAATGAGCAGTTCTTC. Translation gives CASRPRGLAGPYNEQFF. The chain links TRBV7-2 to TRBJ2-1; 13 bases fit TRBD2. The CDR3 totals 17 residues. V dropped 6 bases and J dropped 2; count of bases not matched to a gene: 7. From germline, CDR1 is SGHTA and CDR2 FQGNSA. The complete variable domain, with remaining parts taken from reference TRBV7-2 and TRBJ2-1, reads GAGVSQSPSNKVTEKGKDVELRCDPISGHTALYWYRQSLGQGLEFLIYFQGNSAPDKSGLPSDRFSAERTGGSVSTLTIQRTQQEDSAVYLCASRPRGLAGPYNEQFFGPGTRLTVL.

This clone came up a few times. The chain uses TRBV2 and TRBJ1-2; D may be TRBD1 (5 bases). This CDR3 is built from 13 residues. Germline V gives CDR1 SNHLY, CDR2 FYNNEI. The ends were cut back, 6 bases at V and 6 bases at J, with 14 bases in the middle. CDR3: CASRVGRLDGYTF. CDR3 sequence (DNA): TGTGCCAGCAGGGTGGGGCGCTTGGATGGCTACACCTTC.

The rearrangement joins TRBV28 to TRBJ2-7; 12 bases fit TRBD2. The germline CDR1 and CDR2 sequences are MDHEN and SYDVKM. V lost 4 bases and J lost 5; bases outside the gene matches: 9. CDR3 length: 16 residues. The CDR3 loop reads CASSSSTSGGPHEQYF. CDR3 nucleotides: TGTGCCAGCAGTTCCTCGACTAGCGGGGGACCCCACGAGCAGTACTTC.

J is TRBJ1-2 and V is TRBV5-4; D is unresolved. This CDR3 is 15 amino acids long. CDR1 SGHNT and CDR2 YYREEE come from the germline V gene (reference sequence). V dropped 3 bases and J dropped 4 bases, with 16 bases sitting between them. The CDR3 coding sequence is TGTGCCAGCAGCTGGGGAGCGGCGGCAGTCTATGGCTACACCTTC. Translated: CASSWGAAAVYGYTF.

The chain combines TRBV7-3 with TRBJ2-2; 8 nucleotides match TRBD2. Germline CDR1 SGHTA, CDR2 FQGTGA. V trimming: 2 bases; J trimming: 7 bases; junction bases outside the gene matches: 6. CDR3 length: 15 amino acids. The CDR3 sequence is CASSLSGGPDGELFF. CDR3 DNA sequence: TGTGCCAGCAGCTTATCGGGGGGGCCGGACGGGGAGCTGTTTTTT.

This clone was counted between two and nine times. The CDR3 sequence is CASRPPGMLNSPLHF. CDR3 bases: TGTGCCAGCCGGCCTCCAGGGATGTTGAATTCACCCCTCCACTTT. This chain uses TRBV2 with TRBJ1-6; TRBD1 might be the D (5 bases). Germline CDR1 and CDR2: SNHLY and FYNNEI. The V gene lost 8 bases and the J gene lost 7 bases, with 18 bases spanning the gap. There are 15 residues in the CDR3.

V is TRBV5-1 and J is TRBJ2-5; 8 bases are a match to TRBD1. CDR3 length equals 15 residues. Trimming removed 0 bases from V and 5 bases from J; junction bases left unmatched: 6. Germline V lookup: CDR1 SGHRS, CDR2 YFSETQ. CDR3 region: CASSLGAGGWETQYF. The CDR3 nucleotides read TGCGCCAGCAGCTTGGGGGCAGGGGGCTGGGAGACCCAGTACTTC.